Below, one T cell receptor (beta chain) is given with its context. Libraries were prepared by immunoSEQ multiplex PCR; TCRdb keeps only in-frame clonotypes and omits some of them. Seen here are a few hundred thousand clones, 70% to 90% observed once, and the top ten hold about 8%. The data stem from a study of blood T cell repertoires in COVID-19. V lost 0 bases, J lost 3 bases, and 10 bases stayed unmatched. The germline V gene has CDR1 SGDLS and CDR2 YYNGEE. The CDR3 length is 18 residues. The rearrangement joins TRBV9 to TRBJ2-1; 9 bases line up with TRBD2. The receptor comes from a woman between 45 and 65 years old who had recovered from COVID-19. Sequencing was carried out using peripheral blood. The CDR3 bases are TGTGCCAGCAGCGTAGGGCTAGCGGGACCGCAGGGCTACAATGAGCAGTTCTTC. This sequence encodes CASSVGLAGPQGYNEQFF. The variable domain in full, completed from reference TRBV9 and TRBJ2-1, reads DSGVTQTPKHLITATGQRVTLRCSPRSGDLSVYWYQQSLDQGLQFLIQYYNGEERAKGNILERFSAQQFPDLHSELNLSSLELGDSALYFCASSVGLAGPQGYNEQFFGPGTRLTVL.